This passage covers 22 T cell receptor beta chains from one sample sequenced in a study of T cell responses to AZD1222 COVID-19 vaccine. Produced via immunoSEQ multiplex PCR; TCRdb's table is partial and in-frame only. The repertoire consists of 70,000 to 90,000 clones, with about 84% occurring once and the leading ten covering 8.5% to 10%. The starting material was peripheral blood, obtained on day 0 of AZD1222 vaccination. These receptors were obtained from an adult in good health.

This clone came up a few times. CDR3 sequence (DNA): TGTGCCAGCAGCCAAGTCGGGACAGCCACTGGAAACACCATATATTTT. Translated, it gives CASSQVGTATGNTIYF. The chain is built from TRBV3-1 (or the pseudogene TRBV3-2) and TRBJ1-3; 7 positions agree with TRBD1. The CDR3 sequence is 16 residues long. CDR1 and CDR2 (germline): LGHDT, YNNKEL (reference sequence). The J segment lost 2 bases and the V segment lost 1 base, leaving 5 bases of the junction unmatched.

V and J are TRBV10-3 and TRBJ2-3, with 9 bases fitting TRBD2. Germline lookup yields CDR1 ENHRY and CDR2 SYGVKD. The CDR3 consists of 14 residues. V was clipped by 5 bases and J by 3 bases; unmatched bases: 3. The DNA for the CDR3 is TGTGCCATCAGTTTAGCGGGGGAGACAGATACGCAGTATTTT. Its protein is CAISLAGETDTQYF.

The chain couples TRBV19 to TRBJ1-5; D call uncertain. Looked up from germline, CDR1 is LNHDA and CDR2 is SQIVND (reference sequence). V was shortened by 4 bases and J by 5 bases, with 15 bases between the two germline ends. The CDR3 sequence is 15 residues long. The CDR3: CASSKLPEGYQPQHF. The CDR3 nucleotides read TGTGCCAGTAGTAAGCTTCCGGAGGGATATCAGCCCCAGCATTTT.

The V gene is TRBV18, the J gene TRBJ1-1, with a possible D match to TRBD1 (6 bases). Germline loops: CDR1 KGHSH, CDR2 LQKENI. V lost 1 base and J lost 5, with 20 bases in between. The CDR3 is 17 residues long. The CDR3 DNA reads as TGTGCCAGCTCACCACTAAATGTGGGGGGGGCTGGAACTGAAGCTTTCTTT. Translation: CASSPLNVGGAGTEAFF.

CDR3 nucleotide sequence: TGTGCCAGCAGTGAATGGCGACAGGGAGTCTCTGGGGCCAACGTCCTGACTTTC. Amino acid sequence: CASSEWRQGVSGANVLTF. The gene calls are TRBV25-1 and TRBJ2-6; TRBD1 aligns across 7 bases. CDR3 length: 18 amino acids. Per germline, CDR1 MGHDK and CDR2 SYGVNS. With 1 base clipped from V and 0 bases from J, the junction kept 6 bases outside the gene matches.

The chain has TRBV6-2 or TRBV6-3 and TRBJ1-2; unclear D gene. This CDR3 contains 15 residues. Germline V gene lookup returns CDR1 MNHEY and CDR2 SVGEGT. V dropped 3 bases and J dropped 2 bases, with 13 bases sitting between them. The CDR3 DNA reads as TGTGCCAGCAGTTATGCATACCGGGGAAACTATGGCTACACCTTC. Amino acid sequence: CASSYAYRGNYGYTF.

This chain connects TRBV7-2 to TRBJ2-2, with TRBD2 matching 7 bases. The V gene end was trimmed by 2 bases and the J gene end by 1 base; junction bases not matched to a gene: 4. In germline, CDR1 is SGHTA, CDR2 FQGNSA. The CDR3 has 16 residues. The CDR3 here is CASSLLGGGNTGELFF. Here the CDR3 DNA reads TGTGCCAGCAGCTTACTCGGCGGGGGGAACACCGGGGAGCTGTTTTTT. Looking up the rest from reference TRBV7-2 and TRBJ2-2 gives the full variable domain: GAGVSQSPSNKVTEKGKDVELRCDPISGHTALYWYRQSLGQGLEFLIYFQGNSAPDKSGLPSDRFSAERTGGSVSTLTIQRTQQEDSAVYLCASSLLGGGNTGELFFGEGSRLTVL.

This sequence joins TRBV9 and TRBJ1-3; TRBD1 is a possible D gene (5 bases). The CDR3 has 17 residues. The germline V gene has CDR1 SGDLS and CDR2 YYNGEE. V lost 3 bases to trimming and J lost 4 bases, with 20 bases between them. The CDR3 nucleotides are TGTGCCAGCAGCGCTACTGTTGACAGTGGGGTCGGAAACACCATATATTTT. Translation: CASSATVDSGVGNTIYF.

The genes are TRBV4-1 and TRBJ1-2, with D unclear. Trimming removed 0 bases from V and 1 base from J, with 12 bases in between. The length of the CDR3 is 16 residues. Germline CDR1 reads MGHRA; CDR2 reads YSYEKL. For the CDR3, the DNA is TGCGCCAGCAGCCAAGATCCGGCCGGGGTTAACTATGGCTACACCTTC. Residues: CASSQDPAGVNYGYTF.

In the case of this clone: Other nucleotide sequences from this sample produce the same CDR3. This rearrangement joins TRBV6-2 or TRBV6-3 to TRBJ2-7, with TRBD2 matching over 10 bases. The CDR3 extends over 14 amino acids. V was clipped by 5 bases and J by 2 bases; unmatched bases: 3. Germline values: CDR1 MNHEY, CDR2 SVGEGT. The CDR3 bases are TGTGCCAGCAGTCGACTAGCGGGTACCTACGAGCAGTACTTC. Protein sequence: CASSRLAGTYEQYF.

The chain joins TRBV11-3 to TRBJ2-1, with 11 nucleotides matching TRBD2. After removal of 6 bases from V and 9 bases from J, the junction contained 13 bases not matched to a gene. Germline loops: CDR1 SGHNT, CDR2 YENEEA. The CDR3 is 16 amino acids. The CDR3 protein is CASSPRFTSGRGEQFF. The CDR3 nucleotides are TGTGCCAGCAGTCCAAGGTTTACTAGCGGGAGAGGTGAGCAGTTCTTC.

The rearrangement joins TRBV30 to TRBJ1-2; 7 positions agree with TRBD1. Trimming at V came to 5 bases and at J to 1 base, leaving 7 bases not matched to a gene. Germline V gene lookup returns CDR1 GTSNPN and CDR2 SVGIG (reference sequence). The CDR3 contains 14 residues. This CDR3 reads CAWGGQQYNYGYTF. Here the CDR3 DNA reads TGTGCCTGGGGGGGACAGCAATATAACTATGGCTACACCTTC.

The V call is TRBV6-5, the J call TRBJ2-7, with D possibly being TRBD2 (5 bases). The CDR3 is 13 amino acids. V gave up 2 bases and J gave up 3 bases, with 8 bases separating them. Looked up from germline, CDR1 is MNHEY and CDR2 is SVGAGI. The CDR3 loop is CASSYDGNYEQYF. The CDR3, as DNA: TGTGCCAGCAGTTACGACGGGAACTACGAGCAGTACTTC.

The CDR3 sequence is CASKRQGYSNQPQHF. CDR3 sequence (DNA): TGTGCCAGCAAAAGACAGGGGTATAGCAATCAGCCCCAGCATTTT. The chain employs TRBV27 and TRBJ1-5; 8 bases are shared with TRBD1. CDR3 length equals 15 residues. Germline loops: CDR1 MNHEY, CDR2 SMNVEV (reference sequence). V trimming: 7 bases; J trimming: 0 bases; junction bases outside the gene matches: 5.

The V gene is TRBV15, the J gene TRBJ2-7, with 7 bases identical to TRBD2. Germline CDR1 LNHNV, CDR2 YYDKDF (reference sequence). V lost 1 base, J lost 3 bases, and 6 bases stayed unmatched. The CDR3 is 15 residues long. The DNA of the CDR3 is TGTGCCACCAGCAGAGTTGCGGGAGCGATCTACGAGCAGTACTTC. Its protein is CATSRVAGAIYEQYF.

This clone was recorded a few times. The rearrangement links TRBV2 to TRBJ1-1; D is possibly TRBD1 (6 bases). The CDR3 totals 13 residues. V lost 6 bases to trimming and J lost 2 bases, with 10 bases between them. Germline V gene lookup returns CDR1 SNHLY and CDR2 FYNNEI. The CDR3 loop is CASRYRENTEAFF. In DNA form, the CDR3 reads TGTGCCAGCAGGTACAGGGAAAACACTGAAGCTTTCTTT.

This chain connects TRBV7-6 to TRBJ1-2, with 9 positions matching TRBD1. Trimming took 3 bases from V and 4 from J; bases not matched to a gene: 0. Germline CDR1 is SGHVS and CDR2 is FNYEAQ. This CDR3 region has 13 residues. CDR3 sequence: CASSLTGGYGYTF. The CDR3 DNA follows: TGTGCCAGCAGCTTGACAGGGGGCTATGGCTACACCTTC. Combining the CDR3 with reference TRBV7-6 and TRBJ1-2 gives the whole variable domain GAGVSQSPRYKVTKRGQDVALRCDPISGHVSLYWYRQALGQGPEFLTYFNYEAQQDKSGLPNDRFSAERPEGSISTLTIQRTEQRDSAMYRCASSLTGGYGYTFGSGTRLTVV.

The J gene is TRBJ1-1, the V gene TRBV19; 7 bases match TRBD1. CDR1 is LNHDA and CDR2 is SQIVND in the germline V gene (reference sequence). V lost 7 bases to trimming and J lost 4 bases; unmatched junction nucleotides: 6. This CDR3 contains 13 residues. The CDR3 DNA sequence: TGTGCCAGTAATCCCGGGACAGCCACTGAAGCTTTCTTT. Its protein is CASNPGTATEAFF.

The chain uses TRBV18 and TRBJ1-2; possible D gene TRBD1, 5 bases. The V gene lost 3 bases and the J gene lost 3 bases, with 11 bases spanning the gap. The CDR3 contains 14 residues. CDR1 and CDR2 (germline): KGHSH, LQKENI. The CDR3: CASSPTEKDYGYTF. CDR3 DNA sequence: TGTGCCAGCTCACCGACAGAGAAGGACTATGGCTACACCTTC. Complete variable domain (other parts from reference TRBV18 and TRBJ1-2): NAGVMQNPRHLVRRRGQEARLRCSPMKGHSHVYWYRQLPEEGLKFMVYLQKENIIDESGMPKERFSAEFPKEGPSILRIQQVVRGDSAAYFCASSPTEKDYGYTFGSGTRLTVV.

The chain carries TRBV6-2 or TRBV6-3 and TRBJ2-7, with D perhaps given as TRBD1 or TRBD2 (5 bases each). CDR1 is MNHEY and CDR2 is SVGEGT in the germline V gene. V was shortened by 2 bases and J by 2 bases, with 22 bases between the two germline ends. The CDR3 extends over 18 amino acids. The CDR3 here is CASSYEGTRRGQPYEQYF. CDR3 in DNA: TGTGCCAGCAGTTACGAAGGGACCCGTCGGGGCCAACCCTACGAGCAGTACTTC.

The chain carries TRBV10-3 and TRBJ1-4; the D gene is possibly TRBD1 (5 bases). Trimming left V 11 bases short and J 5 bases short, with 12 bases between. The CDR3 consists of 12 residues. CDR1 is ENHRY, CDR2 SYGVKD, per germline. Written as DNA, the CDR3 is TGTGCCGTGAGTGGGGGGAATGAAAAACTGTTTTTT. It encodes CAVSGGNEKLFF.

This chain connects TRBV5-8 to TRBJ2-7; D is unresolved. Trimming cost V 2 bases and J 2 bases, with 8 bases left between them. This CDR3 spans 13 amino acids. Germline CDR1 SGHTS, CDR2 YDEGEE. The CDR3 reads CASSFPGAYEQYF. The DNA for the CDR3 is TGTGCCAGCAGCTTCCCAGGTGCCTACGAGCAGTACTTC.